The T cell receptor (beta chain) under discussion was sequenced for a study of beta chain features in type 1 diabetes. The germline V gene encodes CDR1 SGHVS and CDR2 FQNEAQ. J gave up 2 bases and V 5 bases, and 9 bases lay outside the gene matches. This CDR3 has 18 amino acids. There are a few counts of this clone. Its target is not known. The sequenced template was cDNA made from the entire isolated RNA. Sequenced by immunoSEQ multiplex PCR; TCRdb stores in-frame clones only, minus some. This table has a few hundred thousand clones, under 20% appearing once. General study points: The VDJ junctions of type 1 diabetes patients carried fewer insertions and more deletions. In all four CD4+ subsets, TCRB CDR3 length was significantly, moderately reduced in type 1 diabetes.

The sequence came from a man aged 30 to 45 with type 1 diabetes. The specimen sequenced was naive CD4+ T cells from blood. The rearrangement uses TRBV7-8 and TRBJ2-6, with 10 nucleotides matching TRBD1. This CDR3 reads CASSGSNGQGAGANVLTF. The DNA for the CDR3 is TGTGCCAGCAGCGGAAGTAACGGACAGGGGGCTGGGGCCAACGTCCTGACTTTC. The full variable domain, in which reference TRBV7-8 and TRBJ2-6 provide the parts outside the CDR3, is GAGVSQSPRYKVAKRGQDVALRCDPISGHVSLFWYQQALGQGPEFLTYFQNEAQLDKSGLPSDRFFAERPEGSVSTLKIQRTQQEDSAVYLCASSGSNGQGAGANVLTFGAGSRLTVL.